Following are 2 T cell receptor beta chains from one sample sequenced in a study of T-cell memory formation after mild COVID-19. A single record per CDR3 protein comes from TCRdb applying MiXCR to the 5' RACE reads. The table records 300,000 to 350,000 distinct CDR3 sequences, approximately 19% of them present only once. Sequencing was performed on PBMCs or a T cell subset sorted from them (not recorded which). These TCRs come from a man in his late teens or twenties who had mild COVID-19 (a few samples of this study predate the infection). Cell type and time point are not known.

The gene calls are TRBV10-1 and TRBJ2-3, with D possibly matching TRBD2 (8 bases). Trimming left V 3 bases short and J 4 bases short, with 14 bases between. There are 15 residues in the CDR3. The V gene's germline CDR1 is WNHNN and CDR2 SYGVQD (reference sequence). The CDR3 spells CASSEGTAGADTQYF. The CDR3 bases are TGCGCCAGCAGTGAAGGGACAGCGGGGGCAGATACGCAGTATTTT.

This clonotype was observed a few times. CDR3 in DNA: TGTGCCAGCAGTTTCCGCCCAGGGGTAAATCGCGAGCAGTACTTC. Its protein is CASSFRPGVNREQYF. The chain employs TRBV6-5 and TRBJ2-7; a weak D match, TRBD1 (6 bases). Trimming shortened V by 4 bases and J by 6 bases, and 19 bases separated the two germline ends. CDR3 size: 15 residues. Germline values: CDR1 MNHEY, CDR2 SVGAGI.